Listed below are T cell receptor beta chains from one sample, sequenced in a study of a mutant IDH1 vaccine in newly diagnosed glioma. The repertoire was sequenced with immunoSEQ multiplex PCR; TCRdb's copy has only in-frame clones and lacks some. Of 50,000 to 60,000 clones listed, over 75% were seen once; the top ten hold around 2.4%. Antigens of these TCRs are unknown. The sequencing used PBMCs, collected from a glioma patient whose treatment included an IDH1 peptide vaccine. The receptors here all came from a man between 50 and 59 years old with glioma. Both conserved end residues are part of each CDR3. D genes are given only for firm matches.

TRBV30,-,TRBJ1-3,CAWSFDLLSGNTIYF
TRBV14,-,TRBJ2-3,CASSQESGASTDTQYF
TRBV4-3,TRBD1,TRBJ2-1,CASSQDGTDFNEQFF
TRBV5-1,TRBD1,TRBJ1-1,CASSLQGTYTEAFF
TRBV5-1,-,TRBJ1-6,CASSLGGSNNSPLHF
TRBV5-1,-,TRBJ2-3,CASSLTGAFTDTQYF
TRBV4-1,-,TRBJ1-2,CASSPLSSNYYGYTF
TRBV5-1,-,TRBJ2-7,CASSSQHESYEQYF
TRBV30,TRBD1,TRBJ1-5,CAWSGTGSINQPQHF
TRBV7-6,TRBD2,TRBJ2-7,CASSLERSGSPYEQYF
TRBV19,TRBD1,TRBJ1-5,CASSMIGGPQPQHF
TRBV7-9,-,TRBJ1-2,CASSRETPSNYGYTF
TRBV9,-,TRBJ1-2,CASSVSGNGYTF
TRBV7-9,TRBD1,TRBJ1-1,CASSTIQGGNTEAFF
TRBV9,-,TRBJ2-7,CASSVTPSGVYEQYF
TRBV27,TRBD2,TRBJ2-7,CASSISGRPYEQYF
TRBV18,-,TRBJ1-5,CASSPDGVNQPQHF
TRBV28,TRBD2,TRBJ2-1,CASSPGLAGVREQFF
TRBV6-6,-,TRBJ1-5,CASRSNQPQHF
TRBV5-1,-,TRBJ2-3,CASRRLGLQSTDTQYF
TRBV5-4,TRBD1,TRBJ2-7,CASSFSLDRAYYEQYF
TRBV27,TRBD1,TRBJ2-5,CASSHQSSGQQETQYF
TRBV6-1,-,TRBJ2-1,CASTDRLKYNEQFF
TRBV28,-,TRBJ1-5,CASSLRGRVNQPQHF
TRBV29-1,-,TRBJ1-2,CSAASGWYGYTF
TRBV6-6,-,TRBJ1-1,CASAIATGTEAFF
TRBV7-9,TRBD1,TRBJ1-3,CASSGDRARGNTIYF
TRBV27,-,TRBJ2-7,CASSPHSQRSSYEQYF
TRBV6-1,TRBD2,TRBJ2-3,CASSGAGRERYTQYF
TRBV30,-,TRBJ1-1,CAWSKGGVSGNTEAFF
TRBV19,-,TRBJ2-3,CASSINGRTDTQYF
TRBV25-1,-,TRBJ2-3,CASSDTFRTSTDTQYF
TRBV19,-,TRBJ2-3,CASSGDSTDTQYF
TRBV6-1,TRBD2,TRBJ2-2,CASSDRTSGGVRTGELFF
TRBV7-9,-,TRBJ1-2,CASSLAAGDGYTF
TRBV2,TRBD1,TRBJ1-1,CASRKEQGFLNTEAFF
TRBV25-1,-,TRBJ2-7,CASSGTTGGRSLYEQYF
TRBV29-1,-,TRBJ2-5,CSVEGGRGYQETQYF
TRBV9,-,TRBJ2-1,CASSVQWTAAYEQFF
TRBV30,TRBD2,TRBJ2-3,CAWGGGADTQYF
TRBV7-9,-,TRBJ1-6,CASSFDRWFSPLHF
TRBV6-1,-,TRBJ2-7,CASSVSGTPSYEQYF
TRBV18,-,TRBJ1-1,CASSPGRAGGNTEAFF
TRBV7-8,TRBD1,TRBJ1-3,CASSLARGQGLSGNTIYF
TRBV28,-,TRBJ1-2,CASSFDRVPNYGYTF
TRBV27,TRBD2,TRBJ2-2,CASSSGLAGGFGGELFF
TRBV7-2,TRBD2,TRBJ2-7,CASSLGSGRFSYEQYF
TRBV6-1,-,TRBJ1-3,CATLRDYSGNTIYF
TRBV7-8,TRBD1,TRBJ1-5,CASSLATTGALQQPQHF
TRBV11-2,-,TRBJ2-7,CASSPGTSYEQYF
TRBV7-9,TRBD2,TRBJ2-2,CASSLGLAITGELFF
TRBV6-1,TRBD2,TRBJ2-7,CASSDEAGGMSEQYF
TRBV28,-,TRBJ2-2,CASSLPIGNTGELFF
TRBV2,-,TRBJ1-1,CASSEGYLRNTEAFF
TRBV7-8,-,TRBJ1-1,CASSLAFGRSAEAFF
TRBV18,TRBD1,TRBJ1-5,CASSSGQGLSNQPQHF
TRBV19,-,TRBJ1-2,CASSIPREGGGYTF